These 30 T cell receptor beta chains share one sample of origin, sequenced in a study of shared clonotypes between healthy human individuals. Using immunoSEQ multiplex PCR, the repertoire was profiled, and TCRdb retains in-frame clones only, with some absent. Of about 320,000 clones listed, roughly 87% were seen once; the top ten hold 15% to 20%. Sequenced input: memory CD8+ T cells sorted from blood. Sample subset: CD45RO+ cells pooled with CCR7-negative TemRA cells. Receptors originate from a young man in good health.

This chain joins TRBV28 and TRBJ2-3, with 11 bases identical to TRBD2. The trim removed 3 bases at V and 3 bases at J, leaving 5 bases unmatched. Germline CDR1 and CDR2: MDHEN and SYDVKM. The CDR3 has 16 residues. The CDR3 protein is CASSLGTSGETDTQYF. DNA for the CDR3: TGTGCCAGCAGTTTGGGGACTAGCGGCGAAACAGATACGCAGTATTTT.

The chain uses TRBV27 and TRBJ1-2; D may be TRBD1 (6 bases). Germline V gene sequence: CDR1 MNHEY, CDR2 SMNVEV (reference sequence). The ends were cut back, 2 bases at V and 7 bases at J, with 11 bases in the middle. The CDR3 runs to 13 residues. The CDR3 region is CASSLGGAAGYTF. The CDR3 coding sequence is TGTGCCAGCAGTTTAGGGGGGGCTGCTGGCTACACCTTC.

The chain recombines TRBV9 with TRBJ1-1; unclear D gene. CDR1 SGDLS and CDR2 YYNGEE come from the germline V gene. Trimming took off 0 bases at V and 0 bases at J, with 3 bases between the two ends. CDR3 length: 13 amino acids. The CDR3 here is CASSVVLNTEAFF. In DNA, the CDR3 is TGTGCCAGCAGCGTAGTGCTGAACACTGAAGCTTTCTTT.

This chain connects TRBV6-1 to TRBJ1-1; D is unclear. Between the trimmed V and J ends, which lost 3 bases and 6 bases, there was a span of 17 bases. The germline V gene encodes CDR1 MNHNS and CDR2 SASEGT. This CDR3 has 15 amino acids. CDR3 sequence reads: CASSEHVSLEAEAFF. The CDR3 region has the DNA TGTGCCAGCAGTGAGCACGTTTCCCTTGAGGCTGAAGCTTTCTTT.

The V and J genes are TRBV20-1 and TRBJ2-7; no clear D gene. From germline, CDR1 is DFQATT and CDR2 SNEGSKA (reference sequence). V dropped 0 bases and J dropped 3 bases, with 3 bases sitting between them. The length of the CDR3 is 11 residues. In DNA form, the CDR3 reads TGCAGTGCTAGAGACAGCTACGAGCAGTACTTC. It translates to CSARDSYEQYF.

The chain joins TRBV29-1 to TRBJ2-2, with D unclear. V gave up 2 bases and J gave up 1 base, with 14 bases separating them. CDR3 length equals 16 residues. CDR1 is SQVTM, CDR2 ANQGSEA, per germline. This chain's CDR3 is CSVEIAVGQNTGELFF. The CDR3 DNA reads TGCAGCGTTGAAATCGCGGTAGGCCAGAACACCGGGGAGCTGTTTTTT.

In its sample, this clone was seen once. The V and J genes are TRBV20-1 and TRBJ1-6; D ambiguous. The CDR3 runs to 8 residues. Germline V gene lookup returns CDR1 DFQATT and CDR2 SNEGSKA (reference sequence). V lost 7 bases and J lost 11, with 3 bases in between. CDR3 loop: CSVTPLHF. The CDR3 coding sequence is TGCAGTGTTACACCCCTCCACTTT.

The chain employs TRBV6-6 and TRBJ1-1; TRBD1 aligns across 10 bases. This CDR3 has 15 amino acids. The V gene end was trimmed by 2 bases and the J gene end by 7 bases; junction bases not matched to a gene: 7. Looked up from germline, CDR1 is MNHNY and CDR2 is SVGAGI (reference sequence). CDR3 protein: CASSYVQTGGSEAFF. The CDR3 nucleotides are TGTGCCAGCAGTTACGTACAGACAGGGGGCAGTGAAGCTTTCTTT.

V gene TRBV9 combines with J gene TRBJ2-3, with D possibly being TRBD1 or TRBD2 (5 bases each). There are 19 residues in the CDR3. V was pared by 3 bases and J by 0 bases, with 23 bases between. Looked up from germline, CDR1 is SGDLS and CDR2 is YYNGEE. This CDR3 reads CASSAPWGTGFLSTDTQYF. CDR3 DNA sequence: TGTGCCAGCAGCGCGCCTTGGGGGACGGGGTTCCTTAGCACAGATACGCAGTATTTT. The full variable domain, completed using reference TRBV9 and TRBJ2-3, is DSGVTQTPKHLITATGQRVTLRCSPRSGDLSVYWYQQSLDQGLQFLIQYYNGEERAKGNILERFSAQQFPDLHSELNLSSLELGDSALYFCASSAPWGTGFLSTDTQYFGPGTRLTVL.

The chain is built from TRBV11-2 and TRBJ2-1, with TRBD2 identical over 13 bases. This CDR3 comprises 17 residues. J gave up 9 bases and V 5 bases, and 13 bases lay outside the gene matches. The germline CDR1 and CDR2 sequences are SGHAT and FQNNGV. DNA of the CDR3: TGTGCCAGCAGCCCCGGACTAGCGGGAGATGGGTCTAGTGAGCAGTTCTTC. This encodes CASSPGLAGDGSSEQFF.

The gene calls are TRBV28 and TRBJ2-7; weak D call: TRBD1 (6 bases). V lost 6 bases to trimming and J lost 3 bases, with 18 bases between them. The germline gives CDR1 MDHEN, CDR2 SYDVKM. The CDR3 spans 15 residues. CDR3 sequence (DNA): TGTGCCAGCAGCTTCGGCAGGGGTATCATCTACGAGCAGTACTTC. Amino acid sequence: CASSFGRGIIYEQYF.

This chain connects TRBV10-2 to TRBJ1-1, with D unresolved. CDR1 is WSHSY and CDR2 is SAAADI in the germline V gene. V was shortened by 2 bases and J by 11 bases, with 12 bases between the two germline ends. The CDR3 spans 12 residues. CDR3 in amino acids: CASSEDWASAFF. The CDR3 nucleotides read TGCGCCAGCAGTGAGGATTGGGCCTCGGCTTTCTTT.

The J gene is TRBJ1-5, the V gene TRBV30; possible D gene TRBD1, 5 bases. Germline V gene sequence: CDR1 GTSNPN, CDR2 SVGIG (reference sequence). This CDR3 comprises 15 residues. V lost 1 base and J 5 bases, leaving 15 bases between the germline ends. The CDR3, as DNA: TGTGCCTGGAGTGATACAGGTCTGGGTGATCAGCCCCAGCATTTT. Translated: CAWSDTGLGDQPQHF.

Written as DNA, the CDR3 is TGTGCCAGCAGCTTGGATGTATACAATGAGCAGTTCTTC. Residues: CASSLDVYNEQFF. The rearrangement uses TRBV5-6 and TRBJ2-1; the D is unclear. The CDR3 sequence is 13 residues long. The V and J ends lost 0 bases and 4 bases respectively, with 5 bases between them. Germline lookup yields CDR1 SGHDT and CDR2 YYEEEE. Based on the CDR3 plus reference TRBV5-6 and TRBJ2-1, the full variable domain is DAGVTQSPTHLIKTRGQQVTLRCSPKSGHDTVSWYQQALGQGPQFIFQYYEEEERQRGNFPDRFSGHQFPNYSSELNVNALLLGDSALYLCASSLDVYNEQFFGPGTRLTVL.

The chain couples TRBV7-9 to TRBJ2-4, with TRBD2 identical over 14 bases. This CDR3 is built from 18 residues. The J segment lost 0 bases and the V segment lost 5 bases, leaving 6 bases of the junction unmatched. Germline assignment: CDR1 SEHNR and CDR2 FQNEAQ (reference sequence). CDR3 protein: CASSPRTSGGIAKNIQYF. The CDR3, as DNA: TGTGCCAGCAGCCCAAGGACTAGCGGGGGGATAGCCAAAAACATTCAGTACTTC.

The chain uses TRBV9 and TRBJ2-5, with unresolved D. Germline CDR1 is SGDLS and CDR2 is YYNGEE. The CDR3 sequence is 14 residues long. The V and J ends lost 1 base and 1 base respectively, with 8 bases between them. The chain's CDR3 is CASSVSDRQETQYF. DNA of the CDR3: TGTGCCAGCAGCGTATCAGACCGCCAAGAGACCCAGTACTTC.

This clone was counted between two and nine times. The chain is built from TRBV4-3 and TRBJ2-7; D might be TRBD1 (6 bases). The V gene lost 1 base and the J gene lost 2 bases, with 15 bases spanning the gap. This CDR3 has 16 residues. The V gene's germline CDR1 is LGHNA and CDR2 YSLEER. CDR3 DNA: TGCGCCAGCAGCCAAGGTCCAGGGGAATTTCCCTACGAGCAGTACTTC. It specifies CASSQGPGEFPYEQYF.

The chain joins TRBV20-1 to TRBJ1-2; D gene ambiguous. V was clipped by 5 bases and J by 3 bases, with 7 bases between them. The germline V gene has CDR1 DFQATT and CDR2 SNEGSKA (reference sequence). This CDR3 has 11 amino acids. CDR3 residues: CSAQIHYGYTF. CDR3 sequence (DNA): TGCAGTGCTCAGATCCACTATGGCTACACCTTC.

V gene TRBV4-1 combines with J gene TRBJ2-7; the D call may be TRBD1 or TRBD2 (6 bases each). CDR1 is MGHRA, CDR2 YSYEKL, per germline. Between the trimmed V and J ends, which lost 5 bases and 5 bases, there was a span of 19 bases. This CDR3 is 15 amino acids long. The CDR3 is CASSLRGTRGHEQYF. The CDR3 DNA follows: TGCGCCAGCAGCTTACGGGGGACCCGGGGGCACGAGCAGTACTTC.

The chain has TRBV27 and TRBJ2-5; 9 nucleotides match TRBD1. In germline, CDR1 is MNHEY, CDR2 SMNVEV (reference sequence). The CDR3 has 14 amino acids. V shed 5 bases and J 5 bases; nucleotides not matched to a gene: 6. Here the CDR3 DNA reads TGTGCCAGCAGTCAACAGGGGGCCGGGGAGACCCAGTACTTC. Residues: CASSQQGAGETQYF.

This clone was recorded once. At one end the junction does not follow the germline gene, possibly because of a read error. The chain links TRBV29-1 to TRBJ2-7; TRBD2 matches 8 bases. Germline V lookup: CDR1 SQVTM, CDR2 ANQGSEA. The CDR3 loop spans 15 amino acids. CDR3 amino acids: CSVEGSLAGPLQRHF. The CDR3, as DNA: TGCAGCGTTGAAGGGAGCCTAGCGGGCCCGCTCCAGAGGCACTTC.

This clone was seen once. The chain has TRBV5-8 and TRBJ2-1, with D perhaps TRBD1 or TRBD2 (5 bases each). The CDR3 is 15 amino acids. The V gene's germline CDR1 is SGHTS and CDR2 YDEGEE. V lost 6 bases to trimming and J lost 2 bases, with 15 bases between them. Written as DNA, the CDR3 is TGTGCCAGCACCCAGGGAGAGGGCGCCTACAATGAGCAGTTCTTC. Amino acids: CASTQGEGAYNEQFF.

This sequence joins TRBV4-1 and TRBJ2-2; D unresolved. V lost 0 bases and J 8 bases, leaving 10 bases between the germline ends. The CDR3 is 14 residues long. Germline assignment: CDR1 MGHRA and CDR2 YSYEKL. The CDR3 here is CASSQDAVWGELFF. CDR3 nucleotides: TGCGCCAGCAGCCAAGATGCGGTTTGGGGGGAGCTGTTTTTT.

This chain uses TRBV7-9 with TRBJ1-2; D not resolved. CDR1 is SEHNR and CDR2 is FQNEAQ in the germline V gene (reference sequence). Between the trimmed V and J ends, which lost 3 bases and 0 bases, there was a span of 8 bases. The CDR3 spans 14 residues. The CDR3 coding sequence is TGTGCCAGCAGCTTGGGCAGCTCTAACTATGGCTACACCTTC. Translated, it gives CASSLGSSNYGYTF.

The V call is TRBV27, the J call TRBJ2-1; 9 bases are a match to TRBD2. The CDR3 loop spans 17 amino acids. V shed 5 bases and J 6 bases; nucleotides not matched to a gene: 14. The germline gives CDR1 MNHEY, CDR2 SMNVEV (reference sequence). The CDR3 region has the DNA TGTGCCAGCAGTAACAAAATTAGCGGGGGAGCCGCCAATGAGCAGTTCTTC. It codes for CASSNKISGGAANEQFF.

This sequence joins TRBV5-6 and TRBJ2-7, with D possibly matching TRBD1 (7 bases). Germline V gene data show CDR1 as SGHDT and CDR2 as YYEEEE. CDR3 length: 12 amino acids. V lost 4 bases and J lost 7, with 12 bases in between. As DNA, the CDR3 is TGTGCCAGCAGCACTCAGGGGGGTGAGCAGTACTTC. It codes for CASSTQGGEQYF.

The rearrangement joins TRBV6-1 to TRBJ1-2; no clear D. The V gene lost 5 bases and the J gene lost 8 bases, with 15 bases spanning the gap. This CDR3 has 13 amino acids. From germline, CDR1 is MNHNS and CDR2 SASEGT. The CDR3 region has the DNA TGTGCCAGCAGTCCCCGAAGGGTATTGGGCTACACCTTC. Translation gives CASSPRRVLGYTF.

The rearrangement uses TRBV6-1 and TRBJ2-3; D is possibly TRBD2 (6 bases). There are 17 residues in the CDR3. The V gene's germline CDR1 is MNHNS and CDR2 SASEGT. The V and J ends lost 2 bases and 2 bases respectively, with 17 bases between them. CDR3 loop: CASSESDYQLNTDTQYF. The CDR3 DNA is TGTGCCAGCAGTGAATCGGACTATCAACTCAACACAGATACGCAGTATTTT.

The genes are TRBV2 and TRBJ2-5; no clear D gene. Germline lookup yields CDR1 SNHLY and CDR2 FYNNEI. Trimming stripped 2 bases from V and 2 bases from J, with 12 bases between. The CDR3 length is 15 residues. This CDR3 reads CASSESSLIQETQYF. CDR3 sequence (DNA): TGTGCCAGCAGTGAATCGTCGCTTATACAAGAGACCCAGTACTTC.

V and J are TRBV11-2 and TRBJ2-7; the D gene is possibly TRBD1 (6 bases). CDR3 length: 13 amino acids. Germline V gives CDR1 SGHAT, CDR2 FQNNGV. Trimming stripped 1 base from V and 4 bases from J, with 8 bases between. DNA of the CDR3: TGTGCCAGCAGCTTAGGGACAGTTTACGAGCAGTACTTC. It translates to CASSLGTVYEQYF.